A selection of T cell receptor beta chains follows, all from one sample in a study of T cell responses to AZD1222 COVID-19 vaccine. Profiling relied on immunoSEQ multiplex PCR, and the TCRdb table lists in-frame clones only, not all of them. The table lists fewer than 200,000 clones, 80% to 90% of them singletons. The sample in question was peripheral blood, obtained 28 days after the second AZD1222 dose. These receptors all stem from an adult who received the AZD1222 COVID-19 vaccine. Each CDR3 is given with its conserved first and last residue. Fields, in order: D gene, J gene, clone size, V gene, CDR3 DNA, CDR3 protein. The D gene is left open where the match is weak. A clone size is listed for some rows: how often the clone was seen (once, few, many), or a class if it is expanded.

- TRBJ1-5 - TRBV24-1 TGTGCCACCAGTGATCGCAAGGGTAACAATCAGCCCCAGCATTTT CATSDRKGNNQPQHF
- TRBJ2-7 - TRBV30 TGTGCCTGGTCGTCCGGGACACCTAACTACGAGCAGTACTTC CAWSSGTPNYEQYF
TRBD2 TRBJ2-1 - TRBV10-3 TGTGCCATCAGTGTATTGGCTAGCGGCGTCTCCTACAATGAGCAGTTCTTC CAISVLASGVSYNEQFF
TRBD2 TRBJ2-2 - TRBV7-6 TGTGCCAGCAGCTTAGAGTTAGCGGGGCTGTTTTTT CASSLELAGLFF
- TRBJ2-3 - TRBV7-2 TGTGCCAGCAGCTTAATCGGGACCGTCCCCACAGATACGCAGTATTTT CASSLIGTVPTDTQYF
- TRBJ2-5 - TRBV5-4 TGTGCCAGCAGCTTGGTCCAAGAGACCCAGTACTTC CASSLVQETQYF
TRBD2 TRBJ2-7 - TRBV7-2 TGTGCCAGCAGCTTAGGCTTAGCGGGGGGGCGAGAGCAGTACTTC CASSLGLAGGREQYF
- TRBJ1-3 - TRBV21-1 TGTGCCAGCAGCAAAACGGCCTCTGGAAACACCATATATTTT CASSKTASGNTIYF
- TRBJ2-3 - TRBV5-4 TGTGCCAGCAGCCCGACTAGCACAGATACGCAGTATTTT CASSPTSTDTQYF
- TRBJ2-3 - TRBV7-2 TGTGCCAGCAGCTTTTGGAGTAGCACAGATACGCAGTATTTT CASSFWSSTDTQYF
TRBD1 TRBJ2-5 - TRBV19 TGTGCCAGTAGTCGAGACAGGGTGGGGACCCAGTACTTC CASSRDRVGTQYF
- TRBJ1-1 - TRBV7-9 TGTGCCAGCAGCTTAGCGAACAAGAACACTGAAGCTTTCTTT CASSLANKNTEAFF
- TRBJ1-3 - TRBV2 TGTGCCAGCAGTCGCAGGGGAGCTGGAAACACCATATATTTT CASSRRGAGNTIYF
- TRBJ1-6 few TRBV6-5 TGTGCCAGCAGTATGGGGGCTGATTCACCCCTCCACTTT CASSMGADSPLHF
- TRBJ2-1 - TRBV3-1/TRBV3-2 TGTGCCAGCAGCCAAGAAAATGGCGGGGTAAAGCAGTTCTTC CASSQENGGVKQFF
- TRBJ1-6 - TRBV3-1/TRBV3-2 TGTGCCAGCAGCCAGGGGCTGGGGAATTCACCCCTCCACTTT CASSQGLGNSPLHF
TRBD1 TRBJ2-7 - TRBV5-1 TGCGCCAGCAGCAGGGGGACAGGGAAGCACTACGAGCAGTACTTC CASSRGTGKHYEQYF
TRBD1 TRBJ2-7 - TRBV5-4 TGTGCCAGCAGCTTGGGGACAGGGAGCTCCTACGAGCAGTACTTC CASSLGTGSSYEQYF
- TRBJ1-1 - TRBV3-1/TRBV3-2 TGTGCCAGCAGTAGACAGGACCGCGTAACTGAAGCTTTCTTT CASSRQDRVTEAFF
- TRBJ2-3 - TRBV4-2 TGTGCCAGCAGCCATCGCGGGGACCCATCAGGCTCCGATACGCAGTATTTT CASSHRGDPSGSDTQYF
TRBD1 TRBJ1-2 few TRBV7-8 TGTGCCAGCAGCTTAGCATCCGGACAGGCCGATTTCTATGGCTACACCTTC CASSLASGQADFYGYTF
- TRBJ1-3 - TRBV30 TGTGCCTGGAGTGTAGGTTTCGTCGGCCGCTCTGGAAACACCATATATTTT CAWSVGFVGRSGNTIYF
- TRBJ2-7 - TRBV5-1 TGCGCCAGCAGCGGCCGGGACGGAGCCTACGAGCAGTACTTC CASSGRDGAYEQYF
TRBD1 TRBJ2-2 - TRBV30 TGTGCCTGGAGTTTCCAGGGGGCCACCGGGGAGCTGTTTTTT CAWSFQGATGELFF
- TRBJ1-4 - TRBV6-5 TGTGCCAGCAGGGCCCAGAAGGGGTTGGTTGAAAAACTGTTTTTT CASRAQKGLVEKLFF
TRBD1 TRBJ1-2 few TRBV6-4 TGTGCCAGCAGGCCCGCAGGGGGCCCTAACTATGGCTACACCTTC CASRPAGGPNYGYTF
TRBD1 TRBJ2-5 - TRBV5-1 TGCGCCAGCAGCCCAAGGACAGGCAGGGAGACCCAGTACTTC CASSPRTGRETQYF
- TRBJ2-7 few TRBV9 TGTGCCAGCAGCGCTGACAGGAGCCACGAGCAGTACTTC CASSADRSHEQYF
- TRBJ1-1 - TRBV5-1 TGCGCCAGCAGCTTGGTTCCAGATTTGAACACTGAAGCTTTCTTT CASSLVPDLNTEAFF
- TRBJ2-7 - TRBV7-3 TGTGCCAGCAGCTCCACTCCCGGGTACGAGCAGTACTTC CASSSTPGYEQYF
- TRBJ1-2 - TRBV2 TGTGCCAGCAGGGAACGGGAGACGGATGGCTACACCTTC CASRERETDGYTF
- TRBJ2-6 - TRBV5-4 TGTGCCAGCAGCTCCGGTTTTATCGGGGCCAACGTCCTGACTTTC CASSSGFIGANVLTF
- TRBJ2-1 - TRBV6-5 TGTGCCAGCAGTTACCCCCCCGATGAGCAGTTCTTC CASSYPPDEQFF
- TRBJ1-2 - TRBV28 TGTGCCACCAGGGGTCCGGGATACTATGGCTACACCTTC CATRGPGYYGYTF
- TRBJ2-1 - TRBV28 TGTGCCAGCAGTTTCGGCAGTTACAATGAGCAGTTCTTC CASSFGSYNEQFF
TRBD1 TRBJ1-5 once TRBV3-1/TRBV3-2 TGTGCCAGCAGCAGGGGACAGGGAACCCAGCCCCAGCATTTT CASSRGQGTQPQHF
TRBD2 TRBJ2-3 - TRBV7-3 TGTGCCAGCAGCTTAATGCACGGGACTAGTGTAGGGATGGATACGCAGTATTTT CASSLMHGTSVGMDTQYF
- TRBJ2-3 - TRBV6-2/TRBV6-3 TGTGCCAGCAGCCGGACAGCCAGAAGCGGGGGCACAGATACGCAGTATTTT CASSRTARSGGTDTQYF
- TRBJ1-1 - TRBV6-5 TGTGCCAGCAGTCCCGGACAGCTTGAAGCTTTCTTT CASSPGQLEAFF
- TRBJ1-1 - TRBV12-3/TRBV12-4 TGTGCCAGCAGTTCCTATGGGGAGGGTGAAGCTTTCTTT CASSSYGEGEAFF
- TRBJ2-5 - TRBV5-5 TGTGCCAGCAGCCATGGACTTATCCAAGAGACCCAGTACTTC CASSHGLIQETQYF
TRBD1 TRBJ1-1 - TRBV18 TGTGCCAGCTCACGAGGACAGGTTAACACTGAAGCTTTCTTT CASSRGQVNTEAFF
TRBD1 TRBJ1-2 - TRBV30 TGTGCCTGGGTACAGGGGGCAGGCTATGGCTACACCTTC CAWVQGAGYGYTF
- TRBJ1-2 - TRBV21-1 TGTGCCAGCAGCAAAGACCTACCGACAGGCCGAGTTGGCTACACCTTC CASSKDLPTGRVGYTF
- TRBJ1-5 - TRBV29-1 TGCAGCGTTGGAGGCGGTGGCAATCAGCCCCAGCATTTT CSVGGGGNQPQHF
TRBD1 TRBJ2-7 - TRBV9 TGTGCCAGCAGCGCAGAGGGACAGGGAATCTACGAGCAGTACTTC CASSAEGQGIYEQYF
TRBD1 TRBJ2-7 - TRBV10-3 TGTGCCATCAGTCGGGACAGCCAGTACGAGCAGTACTTC CAISRDSQYEQYF